This T cell receptor beta chain was recovered during a study of cytomegalovirus exposure and HLA in healthy donors. The PCR was carried out with 60 Vbeta primers and 13 Jbeta primers. Libraries were prepared by immunoSEQ multiplex PCR; TCRdb keeps only in-frame clonotypes and omits some of them. Of 50,000 to 65,000 clones in the sample, less than 85% were seen once. There were likely unrecorded immune exposures, though donors were nominally healthy when sampled. The germline V gene has CDR1 MDHEN and CDR2 SYDVKM. The CDR3 runs 16 residues. Trimming took off 6 bases at V and 3 bases at J, with 18 bases between the two ends.

The receptor was derived from a woman between 25 and 40 years old in good health and CMV-seronegative. The chain combines TRBV28 with TRBJ2-1; perhaps TRBD2 as D (6 bases). The source material was PBMCs. CDR3: CASSQLVGLRYNEQFF. The CDR3 region has the DNA TGTGCCAGCAGCCAGTTGGTGGGACTCCGCTACAATGAGCAGTTCTTC.